The clone carrying this TCR beta chain appeared a few times. TCRdb independently ran MiXCR on the 5' RACE reads; one entry per CDR3 protein. There are just under 650,000 distinct CDR3 sequences in the sample; under 8.5% occur only once, and approximately 1.5% lies in the top ten. The entry originates in a study of identical twins. The CDR3 has 15 amino acids. The J segment lost 1 base and the V segment lost 7 bases, leaving 5 bases of the junction unmatched. Per germline, CDR1 SNHLY and CDR2 FYNNEI. These data also formed part of another study, on yellow fever vaccine responses in identical twins.

The TCR comes from a woman aged 18-35 years in good health. V gene TRBV2 combines with J gene TRBJ2-5; 11 positions match TRBD2. The sequencing sample was made of PBMCs. As DNA, the CDR3 is TGTGCCAGCACCCGACTAGCGGGGTTCCAAGAGACCCAGTACTTC. It is translated as CASTRLAGFQETQYF.